These T cell receptor beta chains were read from a single sample in a study of OX40 agonist ivuxolimab in advanced cancers. Measured with immunoSEQ multiplex PCR; TCRdb has only the in-frame clones, and not every one. The table has 60,000 to 75,000 clones, over 80% seen once. This specimen was CD4+ or CD8+ T cells sorted from blood, taken in a trial of the OX40 agonist ivuxolimab. These receptors came from an adult with an advanced solid tumor such as melanoma, head and neck, liver or kidney cancer. Each CDR3 is given with its conserved first and last residue. A D gene is named only where the DNA matches it firmly. Where a row states a size, it is once, few, many or the class of an expanded clone; other rows omit it.

d_call j_call clone_size v_call cdr3_nt cdr3_aa
- TRBJ1-2 - TRBV7-2 TGTGCCAGCAGCCTAAAGGTGAATGGCTACACCTTC CASSLKVNGYTF
TRBD2 TRBJ2-3 - TRBV27 TGTGCCAGCAGTTTATCTTTCGGAGCGGGGGCCCGCACAGATACGCAGTATTTT CASSLSFGAGARTDTQYF
- TRBJ1-1 - TRBV7-8 TGTGCCAGCAGCGCACAGGGCACTGAAGCTTTCTTT CASSAQGTEAFF
TRBD2 TRBJ2-1 - TRBV29-1 TGCAGCGTTGCGAGCGGGGGGGCCTTCGACAATGAGCAGTTCTTC CSVASGGAFDNEQFF
- TRBJ2-7 - TRBV2 TGTGCCAGCACTCGGACCTTCAGCTACGAGCAGTACTTC CASTRTFSYEQYF
- TRBJ1-1 few TRBV7-8 TGTGCCAGCAGCTTAGCGCCGTTATCTCCCGACCGTATGAACACTGAAGCTTTCTTT CASSLAPLSPDRMNTEAFF
TRBD1 TRBJ2-5 - TRBV5-1 TGCGCCAGCAGCCCGCTTTGGGACAGTCAAGAGACCCAGTACTTC CASSPLWDSQETQYF
TRBD1 TRBJ2-7 - TRBV10-2 TGCGCCAGCAGTGCAGGGGGCGAGCAGTACTTC CASSAGGEQYF
- TRBJ2-6 - TRBV9 TGTGCCAGCAGCGTAGAACTTGGGGCCAACGTCCTGACTTTC CASSVELGANVLTF
TRBD1 TRBJ1-2 - TRBV15 TGTGCCACCAGCAGCGGACAGGGGTATGGCTACACCTTC CATSSGQGYGYTF
TRBD2 TRBJ2-5 - TRBV5-1 TGCGCCAGCAGCTTGGGCGGGGGAGCAGGGGAGACCCAGTACTTC CASSLGGGAGETQYF
TRBD2 TRBJ2-3 - TRBV6-1 TGTGCCAGCGTGCTAGCGGGGGGGACAGATACGCAGTATTTT CASVLAGGTDTQYF
TRBD1 TRBJ1-2 - TRBV18 TGTGCCAGCTCACCAACAGGGGAAGGTGGCTACACCTTC CASSPTGEGGYTF
- TRBJ1-2 - TRBV5-1 TGCGCCAGCAGCGTTGGAGTGAGACCAAGCCTCGATGGGATCCAAGGCTACACCTTC CASSVGVRPSLDGIQGYTF
TRBD2 TRBJ2-3 few TRBV9 TGTGCCAGCAGCGTAGTGGCGGGAGAAAATACGCAGTATTTT CASSVVAGENTQYF
- TRBJ1-2 once TRBV30 TGTGCCTGGACCCTACCGGGGCTTAACTATGGCTACACCTTC CAWTLPGLNYGYTF
TRBD2 TRBJ2-7 - TRBV7-8 TGTGCCAGCAGCGAACGGGCTAGCGGAAGCTCCTACGAGCAGTACTTC CASSERASGSSYEQYF
- TRBJ2-6 - TRBV2 TGTGCCAGCAGTTCCCGGACAACTGGGGCCAACGTCCTGACTTTC CASSSRTTGANVLTF
- TRBJ2-6 - TRBV7-2 TGTGCCAGCAGCCCAGCATCTGGGGCCAACGTCCTGACTTTC CASSPASGANVLTF
TRBD1 TRBJ2-1 - TRBV7-2 TGTGCCAGCAGCTTGGGGACAGGGGATAACCGGGGTGAGCAGTTCTTC CASSLGTGDNRGEQFF
- TRBJ1-1 - TRBV29-1 TGCAGCGTTGGGGTCCCCAGGGGCACTGAAGCTTTCTTT CSVGVPRGTEAFF
TRBD2 TRBJ2-7 - TRBV15 TGTGCCACCAGCAGAGTCGGGGGGTCCTACGAGCAGTACTTC CATSRVGGSYEQYF
- TRBJ2-7 - TRBV18 TGTGCCAGCTCACCAGACCCCCTACCCTGGGGAGAGCAGTACTTC CASSPDPLPWGEQYF
TRBD1 TRBJ1-6 - TRBV11-1 TGTGCCAGCAGGACAGGGGTTTCACCCCTCCACTTT CASRTGVSPLHF
- TRBJ1-6 - TRBV7-2 TGTGCCAGCGGCAGGGGACAAGGCTTCGAGGGGACCCTCCACTTT CASGRGQGFEGTLHF
- TRBJ2-7 - TRBV19 TGTGCCAGTAGCCAAGCGACAGGCTACGAGCAGTACTTC CASSQATGYEQYF
- TRBJ1-4 few TRBV18 TGTGCCAGCTCACGAGGATCCCTTGGAGGAAATGAAAAACTGTTTTTT CASSRGSLGGNEKLFF
- TRBJ1-1 - TRBV6-5 TGTGCCAGCAGTTACGGGGGGACTGAAGCTTTCTTT CASSYGGTEAFF
TRBD1 TRBJ1-4 once TRBV2 TGTGCCAGCAGTGACAGGGGGGCGGACCGTGAAAAACTGTTTTTT CASSDRGADREKLFF
TRBD1 TRBJ2-1 once TRBV18 TGTGCCAGCTCACTTATAGGTCGAAGTACAGGGGCGAATGAGCAGTTCTTC CASSLIGRSTGANEQFF
- TRBJ2-3 - TRBV6-1 TGTGCCAGCAGTGACAGTGCAGATACGCAGTATTTT CASSDSADTQYF
TRBD1 TRBJ2-1 - TRBV7-2 TGTGCCAGCAGCTCGGGACAGGGGGCGGGTAATGAGCAGTTCTTC CASSSGQGAGNEQFF
TRBD2 TRBJ2-1 - TRBV7-9 TGTGCCAGCAGCTTATCAGCGGGAGGGCCCAATGAGCAGTTCTTC CASSLSAGGPNEQFF
TRBD1 TRBJ1-1 - TRBV5-6 TGTGCCAGCAGCTCCGTCCCGGGACAGGGTTGGAACACTGAAGCTTTCTTT CASSSVPGQGWNTEAFF
- TRBJ1-4 - TRBV7-7 TGTGCCAGCAGCGCGCAGCTGGATGAAAAACTGTTTTTT CASSAQLDEKLFF
- TRBJ1-4 once TRBV6-1 TGTGCCAGCAGTCTTCCCCCTACAACTAATGAAAAACTGTTTTTT CASSLPPTTNEKLFF
- TRBJ2-2 - TRBV5-1 TGCGCCAGCAGCTCCGGGACGAACGCCGGGGAGCTGTTTTTT CASSSGTNAGELFF
TRBD2 TRBJ2-7 - TRBV7-2 TGTGCCAGCAGCTTGGGGGGGAACCGATACGAGCAGTACTTC CASSLGGNRYEQYF
TRBD1 TRBJ2-2 - TRBV5-4 TGTGCCAGCAGCACCGGAGGGGCAGGGGGCATGGCCGGGGAGCTGTTTTTT CASSTGGAGGMAGELFF
- TRBJ2-5 - TRBV5-1 TGCGCCAGCAGCCTTTCCTTGGGCGGAGCCCAAGAGACCCAGTACTTC CASSLSLGGAQETQYF
- TRBJ1-2 many TRBV19 TGTGCCAGTGTCGAGAGGAGGGGTGGTAAGGGCTACACCTTC CASVERRGGKGYTF
- TRBJ1-3 - TRBV18 TGTGCCAGCTCACCGGACCCTTCGGCCGGAAACACCATATATTTT CASSPDPSAGNTIYF
- TRBJ1-1 few TRBV27 TGTGCCAGCACCACCTGGGGGGATGAAGCTTTCTTT CASTTWGDEAFF
TRBD2 TRBJ2-3 - TRBV14 TGTGCCAGCAGCAAAATCCCCCTCGGGCTAGCGGGAGCCCTAGATACGCAGTATTTT CASSKIPLGLAGALDTQYF
- TRBJ2-7 - TRBV5-1 TGCGCCAGCAGCTTCAGGGCTGGAAGCTCCTACGAGCAGTACTTC CASSFRAGSSYEQYF
- TRBJ1-2 - TRBV4-3 TGCGCCAGCAGCCAAGAGGATTTAAGGGGAGGCTATGGCTACACCTTC CASSQEDLRGGYGYTF
- TRBJ1-1 - TRBV7-2 TGTGCCAGCAGCCGAGGCGGGATAAGGGCGGACACTGAAGCTTTCTTT CASSRGGIRADTEAFF
TRBD1 TRBJ2-3 - TRBV5-1 TGCGCCAGCAGCTTGGGGACAGGGGGCGATAGCACAGATACGCAGTATTTT CASSLGTGGDSTDTQYF
- TRBJ1-6 - TRBV25-1 TGTGCCAGCAACGGGGACAATAATTCACCCCTCCACTTT CASNGDNNSPLHF
- TRBJ2-5 - TRBV2 TGTGCCAGCAGGCGGACACCCGATGGGAACCAGTACTTC CASRRTPDGNQYF
TRBD1 TRBJ1-2 - TRBV5-6 TGTGCCAGCAGCCCACGTCGGACAGGGGAAAACTATGGCTACACCTTC CASSPRRTGENYGYTF
TRBD2 TRBJ2-7 once TRBV7-8 TGTGCCAGCAGCTCCATAGCGGGGGGTCCCACCTACGAGCAGTACTTC CASSSIAGGPTYEQYF
- TRBJ1-4 medium-sized TRBV7-6 TGTGCCAGCAGCTTAGAGCCGGGTTCTGATGAAAAACTGTTTTTT CASSLEPGSDEKLFF
TRBD2 TRBJ2-7 - TRBV7-2 TGTGCCAGCAGCTTAGGTCTTTCTAGCGGGGGATCCTACGAGCAGTACTTC CASSLGLSSGGSYEQYF
TRBD1 TRBJ2-7 once TRBV14 TGTGCCAGCAGCCAGAACGGGACAGGGGAAACGGGCGAGCAGTACTTC CASSQNGTGETGEQYF
TRBD2 TRBJ2-3 - TRBV18 TGTGCCAGCTCACCGGGGACTAGCGCAGATACGCAGTATTTT CASSPGTSADTQYF
TRBD1 TRBJ1-3 - TRBV6-5 TGTGCCACAGGGGGTCAATCTGGAAACACCATATATTTT CATGGQSGNTIYF
TRBD1 TRBJ1-4 - TRBV6-5 TGTGCCAGCAGTGGAGACAGGGACGGGGAAAAACTGTTTTTT CASSGDRDGEKLFF
TRBD1 TRBJ1-4 - TRBV19 TGTGCCAGTAGTATAAGGACAGGGAGAGGTGAAAAACTGTTTTTT CASSIRTGRGEKLFF
TRBD1 TRBJ1-4 few TRBV4-1 TGCGCCAGCAGCCACGGACAGGGCTATGAAAAACTGTTTTTT CASSHGQGYEKLFF